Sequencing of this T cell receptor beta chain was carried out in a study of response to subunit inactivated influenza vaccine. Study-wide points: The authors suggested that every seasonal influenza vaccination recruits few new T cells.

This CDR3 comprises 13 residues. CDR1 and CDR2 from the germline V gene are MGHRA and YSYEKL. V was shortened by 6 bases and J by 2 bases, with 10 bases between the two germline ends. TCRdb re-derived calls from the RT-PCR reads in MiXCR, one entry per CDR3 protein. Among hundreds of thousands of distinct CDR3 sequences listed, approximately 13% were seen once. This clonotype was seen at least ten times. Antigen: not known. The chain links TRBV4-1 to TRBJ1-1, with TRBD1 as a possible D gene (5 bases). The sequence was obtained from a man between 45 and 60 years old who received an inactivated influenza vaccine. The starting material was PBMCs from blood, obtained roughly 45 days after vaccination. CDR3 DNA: TGCGCCAGCAGATTACAGGTTAACACTGAAGCTTTCTTT. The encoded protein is CASRLQVNTEAFF.